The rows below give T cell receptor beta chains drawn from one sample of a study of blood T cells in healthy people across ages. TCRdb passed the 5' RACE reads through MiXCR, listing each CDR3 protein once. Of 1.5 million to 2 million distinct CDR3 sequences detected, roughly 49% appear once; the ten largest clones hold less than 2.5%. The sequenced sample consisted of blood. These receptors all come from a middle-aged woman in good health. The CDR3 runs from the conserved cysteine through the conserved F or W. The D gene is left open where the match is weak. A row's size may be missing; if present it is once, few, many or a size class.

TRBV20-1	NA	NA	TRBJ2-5	TGCAGTGCTAGGGGGAGCGTTGGGCAAGAGACCCAGTACTTC	CSARGSVGQETQYF
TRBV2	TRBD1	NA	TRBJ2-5	TGTGCCAGCAGTAGGCAGGGGGCATTAGAGACCCAGTACTTC	CASSRQGALETQYF
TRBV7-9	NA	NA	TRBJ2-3	TGTGCCAGCAGCTTCCGTCGTGGGGACGGGCACGGCACAGATACGCAGTATTTT	CASSFRRGDGHGTDTQYF
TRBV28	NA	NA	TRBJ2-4	TGTGCCAGCAGGTTAAGCCCAGGCATTCAGTACTTC	CASRLSPGIQYF
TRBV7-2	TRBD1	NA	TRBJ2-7	TGTGCCAGCAGCCCGGACAGGACGGCGAGCGATGAGCAGTACTTC	CASSPDRTASDEQYF
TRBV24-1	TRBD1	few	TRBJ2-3	TGTGCCACCAGTGAGCAACAGGGGGCTAAAGATACGCAGTATTTT	CATSEQQGAKDTQYF
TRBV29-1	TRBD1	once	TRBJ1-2	TGCAGCGTGGGAAAGGGGACAGCCTCACCTCATGGCTACACCTTC	CSVGKGTASPHGYTF
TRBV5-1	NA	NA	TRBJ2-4	TGCGCCAGCAGCGCCCGAGGGAGCATAGGGAACATTCAGTACTTC	CASSARGSIGNIQYF
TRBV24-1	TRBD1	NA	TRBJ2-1	TGTGCCACCAGTGACTCGGGACAGTCCTCAGCAAGGGAGCAGTTCTTC	CATSDSGQSSAREQFF
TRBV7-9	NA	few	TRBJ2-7	TGTGCCAGCAGCTTAGCCGAGGACCCTTTCTACGAGCAGTACTTC	CASSLAEDPFYEQYF
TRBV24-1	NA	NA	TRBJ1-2	TGTGCCACCAGTGATCCTACAGGTCCCGGAGGCTACACCTTC	CATSDPTGPGGYTF
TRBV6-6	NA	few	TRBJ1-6	TGTGCCGGACGACAGGCAAATAATTCACCCCTCCACTTT	CAGRQANNSPLHF
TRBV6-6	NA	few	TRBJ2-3	TGTGCCAGCAGTTTCCCCCGGCGGGGCGCTAGCACAGATACGCAGTATTTT	CASSFPRRGASTDTQYF
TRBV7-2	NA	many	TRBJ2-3	TGTGCCAGCAGCTTAGGGGGTGGGTCAGATACGCAGTATTTT	CASSLGGGSDTQYF
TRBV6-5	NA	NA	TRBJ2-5	TGTGCCACCGCCTCCGCCCAAGAGACCCAGTACTTC	CATASAQETQYF
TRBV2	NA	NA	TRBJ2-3	TGTGCCAGCAGTGAGGCTGCTTATACGCAGTATTTT	CASSEAAYTQYF
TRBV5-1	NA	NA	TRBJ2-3	TGCGCCAGCAGCTTGGGACCCCCGACGGCAGATACGCAGTATTTT	CASSLGPPTADTQYF
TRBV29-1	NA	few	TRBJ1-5	TGCAGCGTTGAGTATAGTAGCAATCAGCCCCAGCATTTT	CSVEYSSNQPQHF
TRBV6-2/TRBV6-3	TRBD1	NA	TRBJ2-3	TGTGCCAGCAGTACCCGGGACAGGGCTGGCACAGATACGCAGTATTTT	CASSTRDRAGTDTQYF
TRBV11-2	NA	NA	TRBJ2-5	TGTGCCAGCAGCCGCGGAGGAGGGGGACAACAAGAGACCCAGTACTTC	CASSRGGGGQQETQYF
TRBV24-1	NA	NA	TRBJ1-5	TGTGCCACCAGTGAAGCAGGACCCCATCAGCCCCAGCATTTT	CATSEAGPHQPQHF
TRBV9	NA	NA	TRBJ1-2	TGTGCCAGCAGCGTAGAGACGGACCATGGCTACACCTTC	CASSVETDHGYTF
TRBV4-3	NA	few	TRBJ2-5	TGCGCCAGCAGCCAAGTCGGACTACAAGAGACCCAGTACTTC	CASSQVGLQETQYF
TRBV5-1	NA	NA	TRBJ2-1	TGCGCCAGCAGCGAGACGACCTCTAGAACGGATGAGCAGTTCTTC	CASSETTSRTDEQFF
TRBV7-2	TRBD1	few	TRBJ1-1	TGTGCCAGCAGCTTAGTGGGTGTGGGAAGACAGGGGGAAGCTTTCTTT	CASSLVGVGRQGEAFF
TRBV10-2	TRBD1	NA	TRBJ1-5	TGCGCCAGCTCCGACAGGGCGCGGGGACGCAATCAGCCCCAGCATTTT	CASSDRARGRNQPQHF
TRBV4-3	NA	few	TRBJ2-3	TGCGCCAGCAGCCAGGGGGGTTACGATACGCAGTATTTT	CASSQGGYDTQYF
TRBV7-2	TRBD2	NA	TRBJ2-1	TGTGCCAGCAGCTTAGAGAGGGCTAGCGGGGTTTACAATGAGCAGTTCTTC	CASSLERASGVYNEQFF
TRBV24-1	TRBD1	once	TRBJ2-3	TGTGCCACCAGTGATTTGCAGGGACAGGGAACAGATACGCAGTATTTT	CATSDLQGQGTDTQYF
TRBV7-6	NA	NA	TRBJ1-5	TGTGCCAGCAGCCCCTTTGGGGGGGCCAATCAGCCCCAGCATTTT	CASSPFGGANQPQHF
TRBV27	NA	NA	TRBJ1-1	TGTGCCAGCAGTTCCACCCGGGGGAACTCTGAAGCTTTCTTT	CASSSTRGNSEAFF
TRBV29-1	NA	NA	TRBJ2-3	TGCAGCGTTTTTGCAGGCAGCACAGATACGCAGTATTTT	CSVFAGSTDTQYF
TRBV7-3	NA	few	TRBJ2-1	TGTGCCAGCAGCTCGGCTACCTACAATGAGCAGTTCTTC	CASSSATYNEQFF
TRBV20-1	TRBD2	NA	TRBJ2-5	TGCAGTGCTCCCTGGACTAGCAGGGAAGAGACCCAGTACTTC	CSAPWTSREETQYF
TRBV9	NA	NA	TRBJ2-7	TGTGCCAGCAGCGCGGGGGGCCTTAAGCAGTACTTC	CASSAGGLKQYF
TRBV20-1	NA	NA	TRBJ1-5	TGCAGTGCTAGAGCTCTAAATAGCAATCAGCCCCAGCATTTT	CSARALNSNQPQHF
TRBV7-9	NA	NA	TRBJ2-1	TGTGCCAGCAGCTTGGTGCTACTGGACTACAATGAGCAGTTCTTC	CASSLVLLDYNEQFF
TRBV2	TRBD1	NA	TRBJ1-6	TGTGCCAGCAGACAGGGGGGGTCATCACCCCTCCACTTT	CASRQGGSSPLHF
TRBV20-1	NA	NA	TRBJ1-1	TGCAGTGCTAGAGATCGAACGGAGGGGTTTGAAGCTTTCTTT	CSARDRTEGFEAFF
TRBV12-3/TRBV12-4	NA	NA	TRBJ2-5	TGTGCCAGCAGTTTTCGTTCCGGGGTTGCTAGGGAGACCCAGTACTTC	CASSFRSGVARETQYF
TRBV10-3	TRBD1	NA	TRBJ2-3	TGTGCCATCGCCGGGACAGGGTCAGCAGATACGCAGTATTTT	CAIAGTGSADTQYF
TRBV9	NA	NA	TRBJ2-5	TGTGCCAGCAGCCCCCAGAGAGGATTCCAAGAGACCCAGTACTTC	CASSPQRGFQETQYF
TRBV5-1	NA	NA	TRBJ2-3	TGCGCCAGCAGCCCCCCGCCGGACACAGATACGCAGTATTTT	CASSPPPDTDTQYF
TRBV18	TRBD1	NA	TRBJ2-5	TGTGCCAGCTCACCCGGACAGGGAAAGAAGACCCAGTACTTC	CASSPGQGKKTQYF
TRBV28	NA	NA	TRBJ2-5	TGTGCCAGCAGGCTAGGGGTGGTGGAGACCCAGTACTTC	CASRLGVVETQYF
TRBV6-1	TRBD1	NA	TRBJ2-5	TGTGCCAGCAGTGATTCCTGGACAGGATCCAGTCGGTGGGAGACCCAGTACTTC	CASSDSWTGSSRWETQYF
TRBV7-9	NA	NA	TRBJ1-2	TGTGCCAGCAGCGCCCGGGACGGAGGAAACTATGGCTACACCTTC	CASSARDGGNYGYTF
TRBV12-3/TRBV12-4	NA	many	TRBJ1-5	TGTGCCAGCAGTTTGCAGGGTTCTCAGCCCCAGCATTTT	CASSLQGSQPQHF